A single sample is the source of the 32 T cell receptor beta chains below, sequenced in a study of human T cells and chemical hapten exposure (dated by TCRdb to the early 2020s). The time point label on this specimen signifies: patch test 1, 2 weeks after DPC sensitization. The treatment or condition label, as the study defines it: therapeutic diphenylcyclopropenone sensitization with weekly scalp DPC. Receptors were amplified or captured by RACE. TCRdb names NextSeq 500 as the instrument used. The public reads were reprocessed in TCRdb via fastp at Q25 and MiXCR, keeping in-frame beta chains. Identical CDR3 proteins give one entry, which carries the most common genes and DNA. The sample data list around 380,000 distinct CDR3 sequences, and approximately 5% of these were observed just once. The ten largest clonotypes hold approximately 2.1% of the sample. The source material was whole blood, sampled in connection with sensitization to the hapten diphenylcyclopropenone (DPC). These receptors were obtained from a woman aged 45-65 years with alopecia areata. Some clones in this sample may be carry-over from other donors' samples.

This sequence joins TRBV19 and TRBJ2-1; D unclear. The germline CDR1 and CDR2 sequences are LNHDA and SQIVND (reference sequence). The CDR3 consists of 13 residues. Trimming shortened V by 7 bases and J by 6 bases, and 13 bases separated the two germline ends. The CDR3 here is CASKAALPNEQFF. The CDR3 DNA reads TGTGCCAGTAAGGCGGCCTTGCCCAATGAGCAGTTCTTC.

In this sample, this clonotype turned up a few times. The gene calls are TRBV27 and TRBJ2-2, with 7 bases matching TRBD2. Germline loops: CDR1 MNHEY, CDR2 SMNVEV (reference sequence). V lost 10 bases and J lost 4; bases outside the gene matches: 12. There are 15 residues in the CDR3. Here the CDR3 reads CAIGLGGGSTGELFF. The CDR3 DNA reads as TGTGCCATCGGGTTGGGCGGGGGAAGCACCGGGGAGCTGTTTTTT.

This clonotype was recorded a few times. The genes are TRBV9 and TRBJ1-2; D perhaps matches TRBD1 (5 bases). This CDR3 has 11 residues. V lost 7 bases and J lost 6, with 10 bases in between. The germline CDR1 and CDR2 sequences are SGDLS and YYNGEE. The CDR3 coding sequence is TGTGCCAGCCCAGGGAGGAATGGCTACACCTTC. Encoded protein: CASPGRNGYTF.

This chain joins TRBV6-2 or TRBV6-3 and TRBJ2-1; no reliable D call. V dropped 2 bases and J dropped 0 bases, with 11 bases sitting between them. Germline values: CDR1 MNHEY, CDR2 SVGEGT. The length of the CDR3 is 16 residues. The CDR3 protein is CASSYVLGVSYNEQFF. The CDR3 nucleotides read TGTGCCAGCAGTTACGTCCTCGGCGTCTCCTACAATGAGCAGTTCTTC.

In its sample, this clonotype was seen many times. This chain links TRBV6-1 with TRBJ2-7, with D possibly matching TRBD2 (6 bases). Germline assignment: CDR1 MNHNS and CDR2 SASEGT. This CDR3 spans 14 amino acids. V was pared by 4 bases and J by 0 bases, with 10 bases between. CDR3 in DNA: TGTGCCAGCAGTGGGGTGACTAGCTCCTACGAGCAGTACTTC. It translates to CASSGVTSSYEQYF.

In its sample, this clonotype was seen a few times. The CDR3 loop is CSVENEQFF. In DNA form, the CDR3 reads TGCAGCGTTGAGAATGAGCAGTTCTTC. The chain uses TRBV29-1 and TRBJ2-1; D is unresolved. The germline gives CDR1 SQVTM, CDR2 ANQGSEA. CDR3 length: 9 residues. Trimming cost V 3 bases and J 7 bases, with 1 base left between them.

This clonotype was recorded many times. This CDR3 reads CASSQEPGAEAFF. The CDR3 nucleotides are TGCGCCAGCAGCCAAGAGCCCGGCGCTGAAGCTTTCTTT. The gene calls are TRBV4-3 and TRBJ1-1; D call uncertain. The germline V gene encodes CDR1 LGHNA and CDR2 YSLEER. This CDR3 is built from 13 residues. Trimming removed 0 bases from V and 6 bases from J, with 8 bases in between.

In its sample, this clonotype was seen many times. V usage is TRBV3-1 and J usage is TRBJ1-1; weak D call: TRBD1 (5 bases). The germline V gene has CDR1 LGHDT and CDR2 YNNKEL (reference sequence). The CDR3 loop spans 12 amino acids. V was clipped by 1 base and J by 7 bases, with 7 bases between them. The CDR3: CASSQVGLEAFF. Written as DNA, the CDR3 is TGTGCCAGCAGCCAAGTGGGGCTTGAAGCTTTCTTT.

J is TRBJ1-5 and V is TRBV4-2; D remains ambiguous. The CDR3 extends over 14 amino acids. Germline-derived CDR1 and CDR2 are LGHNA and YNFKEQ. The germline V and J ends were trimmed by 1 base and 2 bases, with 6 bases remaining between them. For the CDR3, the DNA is TGTGCCAGCAGCCAAGTGGTCGGCAATCAGCCCCAGCATTTT. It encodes CASSQVVGNQPQHF.

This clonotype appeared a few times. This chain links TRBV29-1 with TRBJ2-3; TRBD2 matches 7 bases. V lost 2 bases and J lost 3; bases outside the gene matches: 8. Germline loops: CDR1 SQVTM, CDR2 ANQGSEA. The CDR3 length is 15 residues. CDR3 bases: TGCAGCGTTGAAACGGCGGGAGTAGTAACAGATACGCAGTATTTT. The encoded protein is CSVETAGVVTDTQYF.

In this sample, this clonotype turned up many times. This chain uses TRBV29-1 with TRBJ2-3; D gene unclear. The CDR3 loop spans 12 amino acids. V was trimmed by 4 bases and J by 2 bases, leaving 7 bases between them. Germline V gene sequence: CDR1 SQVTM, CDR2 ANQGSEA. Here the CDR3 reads CSVVGSTDTQYF. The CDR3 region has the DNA TGCAGCGTTGTCGGCTCCACAGATACGCAGTATTTT.

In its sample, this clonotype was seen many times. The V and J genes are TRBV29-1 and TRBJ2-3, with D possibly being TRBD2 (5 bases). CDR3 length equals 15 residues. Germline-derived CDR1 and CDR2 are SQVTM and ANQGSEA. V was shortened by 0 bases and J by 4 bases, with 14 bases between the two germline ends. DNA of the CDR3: TGCAGCGTTGAAGATCGGTATCGGGGTCCAGATACGCAGTATTTT. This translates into CSVEDRYRGPDTQYF.

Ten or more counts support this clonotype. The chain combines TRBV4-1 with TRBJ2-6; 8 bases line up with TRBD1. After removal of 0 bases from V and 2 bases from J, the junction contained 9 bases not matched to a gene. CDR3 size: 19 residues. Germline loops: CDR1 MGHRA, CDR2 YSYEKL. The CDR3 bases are TGCGCCAGCAGCCAAGATATAGGACAGGGTACCCCTGGGGCCAACGTCCTGACTTTC. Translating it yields CASSQDIGQGTPGANVLTF.

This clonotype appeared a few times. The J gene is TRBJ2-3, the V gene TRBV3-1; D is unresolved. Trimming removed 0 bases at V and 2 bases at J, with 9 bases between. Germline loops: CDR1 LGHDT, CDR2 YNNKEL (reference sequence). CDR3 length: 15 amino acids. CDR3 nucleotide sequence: TGTGCCAGCAGCCAAGATCCGCAGATCACAGATACGCAGTATTTT. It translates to CASSQDPQITDTQYF.

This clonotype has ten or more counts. The DNA for the CDR3 is TGTGCCACCAGTGACCTGGACAGCCTATATGGCTACACCTTC. It encodes CATSDLDSLYGYTF. The chain recombines TRBV24-1 with TRBJ1-2, with D possibly matching TRBD1 (6 bases). V lost 4 bases, J lost 5 bases, and 13 bases lay in between. In germline, CDR1 is KGHDR, CDR2 SFDVKD. This CDR3 has 14 amino acids.

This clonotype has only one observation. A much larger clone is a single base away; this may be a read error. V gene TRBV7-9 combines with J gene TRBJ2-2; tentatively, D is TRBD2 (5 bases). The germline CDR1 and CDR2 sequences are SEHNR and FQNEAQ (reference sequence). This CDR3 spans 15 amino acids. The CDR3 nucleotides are TGTACCAGCAGCTCGAAGACGGGAAACACCGGGGAGCTGTTTTTT. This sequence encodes CTSSSKTGNTGELFF.

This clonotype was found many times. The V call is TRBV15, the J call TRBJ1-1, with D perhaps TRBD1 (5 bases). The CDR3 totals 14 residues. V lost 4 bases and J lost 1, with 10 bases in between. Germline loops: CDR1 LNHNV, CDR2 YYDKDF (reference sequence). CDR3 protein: CATSIRVWNTEAFF. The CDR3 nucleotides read TGTGCCACCAGCATCAGGGTGTGGAACACTGAAGCTTTCTTT.

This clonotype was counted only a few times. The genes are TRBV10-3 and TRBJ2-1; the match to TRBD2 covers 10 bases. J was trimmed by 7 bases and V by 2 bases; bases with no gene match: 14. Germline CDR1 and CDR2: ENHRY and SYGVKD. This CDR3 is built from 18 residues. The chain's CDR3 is CAISERASGGALVNEQFF. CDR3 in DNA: TGTGCCATCAGTGAGAGGGCTAGCGGGGGTGCCCTCGTGAATGAGCAGTTCTTC.

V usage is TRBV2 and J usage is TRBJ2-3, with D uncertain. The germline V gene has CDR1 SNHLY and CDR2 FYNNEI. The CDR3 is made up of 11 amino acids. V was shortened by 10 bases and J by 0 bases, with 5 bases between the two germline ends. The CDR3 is CAIPSTDTQYF. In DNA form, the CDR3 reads TGTGCCATTCCGAGCACAGATACGCAGTATTTT.

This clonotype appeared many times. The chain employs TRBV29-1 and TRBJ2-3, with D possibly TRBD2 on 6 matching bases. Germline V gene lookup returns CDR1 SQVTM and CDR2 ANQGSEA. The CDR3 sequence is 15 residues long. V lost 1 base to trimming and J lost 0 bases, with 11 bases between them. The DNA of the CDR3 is TGCAGCGTTGAAGGGAGGGGCGGGAGCACAGATACGCAGTATTTT. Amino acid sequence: CSVEGRGGSTDTQYF.

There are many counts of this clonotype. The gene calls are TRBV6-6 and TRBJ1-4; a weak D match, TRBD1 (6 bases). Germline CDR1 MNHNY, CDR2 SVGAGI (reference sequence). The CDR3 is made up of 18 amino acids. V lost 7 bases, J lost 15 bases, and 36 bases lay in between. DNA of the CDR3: TGTGCCAGCATCCGCCGTCCGGGACATAGTCAACTAATGGGATGGTTGTTTTTT. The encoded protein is CASIRRPGHSQLMGWLFF.

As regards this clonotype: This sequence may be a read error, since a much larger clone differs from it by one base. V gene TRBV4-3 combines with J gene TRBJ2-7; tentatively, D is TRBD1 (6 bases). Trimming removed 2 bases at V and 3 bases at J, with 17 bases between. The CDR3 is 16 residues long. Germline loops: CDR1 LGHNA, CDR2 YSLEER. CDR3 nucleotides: TGCGCCAGCAGCCAATCAACGGGACAACTCATCTACGAGCAGTACTTC. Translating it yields CASSQSTGQLIYEQYF.

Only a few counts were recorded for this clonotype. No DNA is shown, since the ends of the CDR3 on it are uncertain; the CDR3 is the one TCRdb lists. CDR3 sequence: CASSFQVSDTQYF. This chain connects TRBV11-2 to TRBJ2-3. CDR1 and CDR2 from the germline V gene are SGHAT and FQNNGV. Ends included, the CDR3 has 13 residues.

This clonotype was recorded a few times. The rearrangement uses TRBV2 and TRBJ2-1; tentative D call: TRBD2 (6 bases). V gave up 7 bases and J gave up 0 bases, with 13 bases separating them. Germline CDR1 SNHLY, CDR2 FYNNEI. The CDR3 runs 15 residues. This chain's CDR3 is CASTPEGFSYNEQFF. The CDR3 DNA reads TGTGCCAGCACCCCGGAGGGGTTCTCCTACAATGAGCAGTTCTTC.

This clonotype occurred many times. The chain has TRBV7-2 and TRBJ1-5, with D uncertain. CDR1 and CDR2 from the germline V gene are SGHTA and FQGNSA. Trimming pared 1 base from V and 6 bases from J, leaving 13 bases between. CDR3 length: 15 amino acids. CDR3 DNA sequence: TGTGCCAGCAGCTTAGGTGACGGCTGGAGTCAGCCCCAGCATTTT. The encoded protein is CASSLGDGWSQPQHF.

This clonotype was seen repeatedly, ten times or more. In DNA, the CDR3 is TGTGCCAGCAGCCCCGGGGCCTCTGGGGCCAACGTCCTGACTTTC. As protein: CASSPGASGANVLTF. V usage is TRBV12-3 or TRBV12-4 and J usage is TRBJ2-6; TRBD1 or TRBD2 may be the D gene (5 bases each). CDR3 size: 15 residues. Trimming pared 6 bases from V and 0 bases from J, leaving 9 bases between.

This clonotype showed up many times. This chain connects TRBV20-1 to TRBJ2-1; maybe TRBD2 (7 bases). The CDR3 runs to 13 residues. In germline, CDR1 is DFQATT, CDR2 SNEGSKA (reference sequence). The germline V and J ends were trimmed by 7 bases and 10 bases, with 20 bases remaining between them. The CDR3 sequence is CSVVGGARREQFF. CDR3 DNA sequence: TGCAGTGTCGTTGGGGGGGCGCGTAGGGAGCAGTTCTTC.

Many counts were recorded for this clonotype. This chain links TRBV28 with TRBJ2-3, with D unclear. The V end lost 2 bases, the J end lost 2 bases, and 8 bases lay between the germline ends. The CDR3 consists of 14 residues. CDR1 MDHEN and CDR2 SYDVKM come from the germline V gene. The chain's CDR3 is CASSLEPFTDTQYF. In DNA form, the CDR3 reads TGTGCCAGCAGTTTAGAGCCTTTCACAGATACGCAGTATTTT.

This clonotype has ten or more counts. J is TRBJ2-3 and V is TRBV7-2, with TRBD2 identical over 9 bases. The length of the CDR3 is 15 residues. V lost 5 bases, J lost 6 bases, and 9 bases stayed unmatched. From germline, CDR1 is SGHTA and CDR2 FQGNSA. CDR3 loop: CASSSGGPSGDTQYF. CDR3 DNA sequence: TGTGCCAGCAGCAGCGGGGGGCCGTCAGGTGATACGCAGTATTTT. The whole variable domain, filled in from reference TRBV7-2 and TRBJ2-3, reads GAGVSQSPSNKVTEKGKDVELRCDPISGHTALYWYRQSLGQGLEFLIYFQGNSAPDKSGLPSDRFSAERTGGSVSTLTIQRTQQEDSAVYLCASSSGGPSGDTQYFGPGTRLTVL.

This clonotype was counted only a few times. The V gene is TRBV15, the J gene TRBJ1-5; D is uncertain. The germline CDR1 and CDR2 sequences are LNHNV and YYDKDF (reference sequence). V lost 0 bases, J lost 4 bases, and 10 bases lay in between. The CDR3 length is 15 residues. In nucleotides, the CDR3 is TGTGCCACCAGCAGAGATCACGGGCAGAATCAGCCCCAGCATTTT. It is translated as CATSRDHGQNQPQHF.

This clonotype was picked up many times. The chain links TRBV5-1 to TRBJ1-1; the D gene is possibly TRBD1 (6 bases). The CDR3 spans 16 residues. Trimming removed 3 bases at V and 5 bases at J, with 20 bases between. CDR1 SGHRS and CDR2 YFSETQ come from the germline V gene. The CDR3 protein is CASSWAGSQGRTEAFF. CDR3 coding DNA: TGCGCCAGCAGCTGGGCCGGGTCGCAGGGGAGGACTGAAGCTTTCTTT.

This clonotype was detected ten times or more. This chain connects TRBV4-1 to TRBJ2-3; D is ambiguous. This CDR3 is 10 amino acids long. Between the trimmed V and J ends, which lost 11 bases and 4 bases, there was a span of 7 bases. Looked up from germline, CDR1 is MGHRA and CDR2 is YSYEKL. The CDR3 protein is CARGPDTQYF. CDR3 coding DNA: TGCGCCCGAGGCCCAGATACGCAGTATTTT.